This TCR beta chain was found in a study of T cell changes during pregnancy in multiple sclerosis. Sequenced by immunoSEQ multiplex PCR; TCRdb stores in-frame clones only, minus some. The sample records some 97,000 clones, 90% to 95% being singletons. This CDR3 comprises 16 residues. Per the germline V gene, CDR1 is MNHEY and CDR2 is SVGAGI. V was pared by 0 bases and J by 6 bases, with 9 bases of the junction left unmatched. This TCR derives from a female donor with multiple sclerosis, enrolled in a pregnancy study. This specimen consisted of peripheral blood, obtained before pregnancy. The V and J genes are TRBV6-5 and TRBJ2-7; TRBD1 aligns across 9 bases. The CDR3: CASSYSGQGYSGEQYF. For the CDR3, the DNA is TGTGCCAGCAGTTACTCGGGACAGGGTTACTCGGGCGAGCAGTACTTC.